This TCR beta chain was sequenced in a study of OX40 agonist ivuxolimab in advanced cancers. Background on the study: Previous treatment with anti-PD-1, anti-PD-L1 or anti-CTLA-4 therapy was allowed; 35% to 50% had received some.

Findings of the study overall: On average, CD8+ T cells had more expanded clones than CD4+. Clones of CD4+ and CD8+ blood T cells grew by week 6 at doses of 0.1 to 3.0 mg/kg.

Germline CDR1 reads SGHAT; CDR2 reads FQNNGV. The CDR3 consists of 15 residues. Trimming at V came to 6 bases and at J to 2 bases, leaving 9 bases not matched to a gene. The assay was immunoSEQ multiplex PCR, and TCRdb's table has in-frame clones only and misses some. The sample has tens of thousands of clones; just over 85% are singletons. Comment on this clone: As yet, its antigen is unknown.

This chain uses TRBV11-2 with TRBJ2-7, with 8 positions matching TRBD2. The clonotype comes from an adult with an advanced solid tumor such as melanoma, head and neck, liver or kidney cancer. Source: CD4+ or CD8+ T cells sorted from blood, taken in a trial of the OX40 agonist ivuxolimab. The CDR3 protein is CASSPLAGLPYEQYF. The DNA of the CDR3 is TGTGCCAGCAGTCCTCTAGCGGGCTTGCCCTACGAGCAGTACTTC. The full variable domain, completed using reference TRBV11-2 and TRBJ2-7, is EAGVAQSPRYKIIEKRQSVAFWCNPISGHATLYWYQQILGQGPKLLIQFQNNGVVDDSQLPKDRFSAERLKGVDSTLKIQPAKLEDSAVYLCASSPLAGLPYEQYFGPGTRLTVT.